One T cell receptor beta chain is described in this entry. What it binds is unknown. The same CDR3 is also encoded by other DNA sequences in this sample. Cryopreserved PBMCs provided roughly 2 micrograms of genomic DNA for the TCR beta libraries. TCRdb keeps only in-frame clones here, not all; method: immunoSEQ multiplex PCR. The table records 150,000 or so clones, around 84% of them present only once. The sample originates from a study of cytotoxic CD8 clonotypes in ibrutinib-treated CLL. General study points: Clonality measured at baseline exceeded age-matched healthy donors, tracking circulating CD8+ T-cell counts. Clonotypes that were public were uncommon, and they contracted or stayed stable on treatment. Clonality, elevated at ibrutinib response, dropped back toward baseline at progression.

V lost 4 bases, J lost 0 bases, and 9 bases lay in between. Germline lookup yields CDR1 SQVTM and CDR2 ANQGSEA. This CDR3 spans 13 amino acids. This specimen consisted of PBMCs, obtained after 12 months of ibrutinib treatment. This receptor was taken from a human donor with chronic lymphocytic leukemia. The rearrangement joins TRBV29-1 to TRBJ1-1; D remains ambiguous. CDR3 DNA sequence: TGCAGCGTTGTTCCGGGAATGAACACTGAAGCTTTCTTT. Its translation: CSVVPGMNTEAFF.